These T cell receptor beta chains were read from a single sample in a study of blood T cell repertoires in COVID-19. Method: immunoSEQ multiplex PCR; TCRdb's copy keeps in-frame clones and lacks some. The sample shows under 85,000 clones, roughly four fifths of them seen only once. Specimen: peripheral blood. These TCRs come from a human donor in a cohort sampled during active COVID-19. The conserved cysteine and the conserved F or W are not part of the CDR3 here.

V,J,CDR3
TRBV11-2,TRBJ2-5,ASSFLPQGVKTQY
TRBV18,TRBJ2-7,ASSPDTGGEQY
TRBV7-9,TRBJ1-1,ASSSGQGTEAF
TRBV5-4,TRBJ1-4,ASSSDLTNEKLF
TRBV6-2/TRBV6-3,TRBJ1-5,ASSYQGGSQH
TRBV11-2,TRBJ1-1,ASSSPQGAGTEAF
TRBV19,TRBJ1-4,ASSPWTGATNEKLF
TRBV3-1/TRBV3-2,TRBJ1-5,ASSLTNGGNQPQH
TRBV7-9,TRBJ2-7,ASSLVQHYYEQY
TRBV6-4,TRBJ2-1,ASSDSGGGYNEQF
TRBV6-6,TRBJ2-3,ASSPGQGRTDTQY
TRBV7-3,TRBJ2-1,ASSLRSQGPYNEQF
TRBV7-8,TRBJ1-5,ASSPGGTVGQPQH
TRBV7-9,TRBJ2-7,ASSPSRHHKQY
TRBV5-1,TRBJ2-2,ASSLALGSGELF
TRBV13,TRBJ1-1,ASSNGQLNTEAF
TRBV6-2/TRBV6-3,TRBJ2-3,ASSYPPLDTQY
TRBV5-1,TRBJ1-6,ASSSRQGSYSPLH
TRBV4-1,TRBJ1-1,ASSQGRGGRGRTEAF
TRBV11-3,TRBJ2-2,ASSLGTYNTGELF
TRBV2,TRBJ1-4,ASSEALPGGTGFEKLF
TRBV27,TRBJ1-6,ASSPGTVPLLVNNSPLH
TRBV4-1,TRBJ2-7,ASSQDRFNGEQY
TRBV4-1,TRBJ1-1,ASSQDRSIPNTEAF
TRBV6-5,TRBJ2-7,ASSLTGRNSYEQY
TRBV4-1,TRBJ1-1,ASSQVRQASAEAF
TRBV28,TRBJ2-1,ASSQRGGVHNEQF
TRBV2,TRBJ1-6,ASSEFQMWNSPLH
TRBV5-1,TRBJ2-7,ASSPYPGQGKSSYEQY